This T cell receptor (beta chain) appears in the sequencing data of a study of cytomegalovirus exposure and HLA in healthy donors. The CDR3 is 14 residues long. V lost 10 bases and J 2 bases, leaving 15 bases between the germline ends. Per germline, CDR1 SEHNR and CDR2 FQNEAQ (reference sequence). 13 Jbeta primers and 60 Vbeta primers were used for the PCR. The protocol was immunoSEQ multiplex PCR, while the TCRdb copy is restricted to in-frame clones and leaves out a portion. The data hold approximately 150,000 clones, with roughly 78% observed a single time. Sequenced sample: PBMCs. The source is a man younger than 35 in good health and CMV-seropositive. V and J are TRBV7-9 and TRBJ2-1; TRBD2 is a possible D gene (6 bases). CDR3 loop: CATQWRDPYNEQFF. CDR3 nucleotide sequence: TGTGCCACCCAATGGCGGGACCCCTACAATGAGCAGTTCTTC.